The rows below give T cell receptor beta chains drawn from one sample of a study of cytomegalovirus exposure and HLA in healthy donors. Sequenced by immunoSEQ multiplex PCR; TCRdb stores in-frame clones only, minus some. The top ten hold 2% to 2.5% of the sample, which has about 170,000 clones, 75% to 90% seen once. Material for sequencing was PBMCs. The source is a male donor in good health and CMV-seronegative. The CDR3 runs from the conserved cysteine through the conserved F or W. A D gene is named only where the DNA matches it firmly. Some rows mark clone size as missing; the rest say once, few, many or name a class of expanded clone.

clone size: -; J gene: TRBJ1-5; V gene: TRBV6-5; D gene: -; CDR3 length: 14; CDR3 DNA: TGTGCCAGCAGTTTCAGGGGTAGCAATCAGCCCCAGCATTTT; CDR3 protein: CASSFRGSNQPQHF
clone size: -; J gene: TRBJ2-5; V gene: TRBV19; D gene: TRBD2; CDR3 length: 15; CDR3 DNA: TGTGCCAGTAGTATTGTTCCAGCGGGGGGAGAGACCCAGTACTTC; CDR3 protein: CASSIVPAGGETQYF
clone size: -; J gene: TRBJ2-7; V gene: TRBV29-1; D gene: TRBD1; CDR3 length: 12; CDR3 DNA: TGCAGCGCGACAGGGAATCCCTACGAGCAGTACTTC; CDR3 protein: CSATGNPYEQYF
clone size: -; J gene: TRBJ1-1; V gene: TRBV5-1; D gene: -; CDR3 length: 11; CDR3 DNA: TGCGCCAGCAGCCAGCACGGGGAAGCTTTCTTT; CDR3 protein: CASSQHGEAFF
clone size: -; J gene: TRBJ2-5; V gene: TRBV4-2; D gene: -; CDR3 length: 16; CDR3 DNA: TGTGCCAGCAGCCAAGATTTAGTCAGGGTCCAAGAGACCCAGTACTTC; CDR3 protein: CASSQDLVRVQETQYF
clone size: -; J gene: TRBJ1-6; V gene: TRBV7-9; D gene: TRBD1; CDR3 length: 17; CDR3 DNA: TGTTCCAGCAGTTTTGCCGGGACAGGGGGTTTAATGGCACCCCTCCACTTT; CDR3 protein: CSSSFAGTGGLMAPLHF
clone size: few; J gene: TRBJ2-2; V gene: TRBV4-3; D gene: -; CDR3 length: 16; CDR3 DNA: TGCGCCAGCAGCCAAGAGTGGGGCAGCTACACCGGGGAGCTGTTTTTT; CDR3 protein: CASSQEWGSYTGELFF
clone size: -; J gene: TRBJ2-2; V gene: TRBV19; D gene: TRBD1; CDR3 length: 15; CDR3 DNA: TGTGCCACTAAGAGGTCCCAGGGGGACACCGGGGAGCTGTTTTTT; CDR3 protein: CATKRSQGDTGELFF
clone size: -; J gene: TRBJ2-7; V gene: TRBV2; D gene: TRBD2; CDR3 length: 18; CDR3 DNA: TGTGCCAGCAGCCCAGCGGGACTCTTCTCCAGGGAACACTACGAGCAGTACTTC; CDR3 protein: CASSPAGLFSREHYEQYF
clone size: -; J gene: TRBJ2-3; V gene: TRBV19; D gene: TRBD2; CDR3 length: 14; CDR3 DNA: TGTGCCAGTAGGGAGCGGGGATCCTTGGATACGCAGTATTTT; CDR3 protein: CASRERGSLDTQYF
clone size: once; J gene: TRBJ2-3; V gene: TRBV9; D gene: TRBD1; CDR3 length: 15; CDR3 DNA: TGTGCCAGCAGCAAACGACAGGGAAGGGCAGATACGCAGTATTTT; CDR3 protein: CASSKRQGRADTQYF
clone size: -; J gene: TRBJ2-7; V gene: TRBV19; D gene: TRBD2; CDR3 length: 14; CDR3 DNA: TGTGCCAGTTCAATTAGCGGGGGGGTATACGAGCAGTACTTC; CDR3 protein: CASSISGGVYEQYF
clone size: -; J gene: TRBJ2-2; V gene: TRBV9; D gene: TRBD1; CDR3 length: 14; CDR3 DNA: TGTGCCAGCAGCGGACAGGGAAACACCGGGGAGCTGTTTTTT; CDR3 protein: CASSGQGNTGELFF
clone size: few; J gene: TRBJ1-2; V gene: TRBV21-1; D gene: -; CDR3 length: 17; CDR3 DNA: TGTGCCAGCAGCAATGAGGACAGGGGCCTACTTCTGTATGGCTACACCTTC; CDR3 protein: CASSNEDRGLLLYGYTF
clone size: -; J gene: TRBJ1-3; V gene: TRBV29-1; D gene: -; CDR3 length: 13; CDR3 DNA: TGCAGCGTTGAGGAGAGCTCTGGAAACACCATATATTTT; CDR3 protein: CSVEESSGNTIYF
clone size: -; J gene: TRBJ1-1; V gene: TRBV6-4; D gene: -; CDR3 length: 13; CDR3 DNA: TGTGCCAGCAGTGCTGAACAGAGCACTGAAGCTTTCTTT; CDR3 protein: CASSAEQSTEAFF
clone size: -; J gene: TRBJ1-6; V gene: TRBV6-6; D gene: -; CDR3 length: 11; CDR3 DNA: TGTGCCAGCAGCCCCGGGGGGCCCCTCCACTTT; CDR3 protein: CASSPGGPLHF
clone size: -; J gene: TRBJ1-5; V gene: TRBV19; D gene: TRBD1; CDR3 length: 14; CDR3 DNA: TGTGCCAGTTCGATCAGGGGGAACAATCAGCCCCAGCATTTT; CDR3 protein: CASSIRGNNQPQHF
clone size: -; J gene: TRBJ2-1; V gene: TRBV29-1; D gene: -; CDR3 length: 15; CDR3 DNA: TGCAGCGTTGAAGGAGGGACTGGCTCCTACAATGAGCAGTTCTTC; CDR3 protein: CSVEGGTGSYNEQFF
clone size: once; J gene: TRBJ1-1; V gene: TRBV5-1; D gene: -; CDR3 length: 11; CDR3 DNA: TGCGCCAGCAGCTTGGGCGGGGAAGCTTTCTTT; CDR3 protein: CASSLGGEAFF
clone size: -; J gene: TRBJ2-3; V gene: TRBV30; D gene: -; CDR3 length: 14; CDR3 DNA: TGTGCCCTTCGCCGGGGGTTTAGCACAGATACGCAGTATTTT; CDR3 protein: CALRRGFSTDTQYF
clone size: -; J gene: TRBJ1-6; V gene: TRBV18; D gene: -; CDR3 length: 14; CDR3 DNA: TGTGCCAGCTCACCAGGGGGCATTGATTCACCCCTCCACTTT; CDR3 protein: CASSPGGIDSPLHF
clone size: -; J gene: TRBJ2-3; V gene: TRBV6-4; D gene: -; CDR3 length: 14; CDR3 DNA: TGTGCCAGCAGCAGGGAATTTAATGCTGATACGCAGTATTTT; CDR3 protein: CASSREFNADTQYF
clone size: -; J gene: TRBJ2-7; V gene: TRBV18; D gene: -; CDR3 length: 15; CDR3 DNA: TGTGCCAGCTCACCCTCTAGGGGTTCGGCCTACGAGCAGTACTTC; CDR3 protein: CASSPSRGSAYEQYF
clone size: few; J gene: TRBJ2-5; V gene: TRBV5-4; D gene: -; CDR3 length: 14; CDR3 DNA: TGTGCCAGCAGCCAGACAGCATACCAAGAGACCCAGTACTTC; CDR3 protein: CASSQTAYQETQYF
clone size: -; J gene: TRBJ2-7; V gene: TRBV7-2; D gene: TRBD1; CDR3 length: 15; CDR3 DNA: TGTGCCAGCAGCTCTCACGACAGGGTCGCCTACGAGCAGTACTTC; CDR3 protein: CASSSHDRVAYEQYF
clone size: -; J gene: TRBJ2-6; V gene: TRBV10-3; D gene: -; CDR3 length: 20; CDR3 DNA: TGTGCCATCAGGAGACCCTCCGGGACTCCCTGGAGATTTGGGGCCAACGTCCTGACTTTC; CDR3 protein: CAIRRPSGTPWRFGANVLTF
clone size: -; J gene: TRBJ2-1; V gene: TRBV7-2; D gene: TRBD2; CDR3 length: 16; CDR3 DNA: TGTGCCAGCAGCTTAGCGCAAAGCGGGGGGTACAATGAGCAGTTCTTC; CDR3 protein: CASSLAQSGGYNEQFF
clone size: -; J gene: TRBJ2-4; V gene: TRBV6-5; D gene: -; CDR3 length: 15; CDR3 DNA: TGTGCCAGCAGTTACGGAGGGTTAGCCAAAAACATTCAGTACTTC; CDR3 protein: CASSYGGLAKNIQYF
clone size: -; J gene: TRBJ1-1; V gene: TRBV29-1; D gene: -; CDR3 length: 11; CDR3 DNA: TGCAGCGCCGCGCGGGGGACTGAAGCTTTCTTT; CDR3 protein: CSAARGTEAFF
clone size: -; J gene: TRBJ2-3; V gene: TRBV5-1; D gene: TRBD1; CDR3 length: 14; CDR3 DNA: TGCGCCAGCAGCCGGGACAGGAGAACAGATACGCAGTATTTT; CDR3 protein: CASSRDRRTDTQYF
clone size: few; J gene: TRBJ1-2; V gene: TRBV4-1; D gene: -; CDR3 length: 12; CDR3 DNA: TGCGCCAGCAGCCCCCCGGGTTATGGCTACACCTTC; CDR3 protein: CASSPPGYGYTF
clone size: -; J gene: TRBJ1-2; V gene: TRBV7-9; D gene: TRBD1; CDR3 length: 16; CDR3 DNA: TGTGCCAGCAGCTTAGCCGCGGGACAGGCGTACTATGGCTACACCTTC; CDR3 protein: CASSLAAGQAYYGYTF
clone size: few; J gene: TRBJ1-6; V gene: TRBV27; D gene: TRBD1; CDR3 length: 18; CDR3 DNA: TGTGCCAGCAGTTTAAGGCAACAGGGGAGCTCCTATAATTCACCCCTCCACTTT; CDR3 protein: CASSLRQQGSSYNSPLHF